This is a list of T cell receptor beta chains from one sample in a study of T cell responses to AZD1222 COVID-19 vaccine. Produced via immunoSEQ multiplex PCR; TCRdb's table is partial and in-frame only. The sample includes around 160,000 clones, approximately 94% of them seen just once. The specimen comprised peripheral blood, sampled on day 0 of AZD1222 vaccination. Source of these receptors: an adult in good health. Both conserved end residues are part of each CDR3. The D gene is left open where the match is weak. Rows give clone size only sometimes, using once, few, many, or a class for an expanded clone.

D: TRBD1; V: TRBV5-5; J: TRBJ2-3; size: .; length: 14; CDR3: CASSGTGATDTQYF; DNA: TGTGCCAGCAGCGGGACAGGAGCCACAGATACGCAGTATTTT
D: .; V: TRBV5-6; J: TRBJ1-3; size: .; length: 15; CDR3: CASSFQRTSGNTIYF; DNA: TGTGCCAGCAGCTTTCAGAGGACCTCTGGAAACACCATATATTTT
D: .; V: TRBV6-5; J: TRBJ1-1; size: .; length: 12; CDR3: CASRSTNTEAFF; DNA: TGTGCCAGCAGAAGTACTAACACTGAAGCTTTCTTT
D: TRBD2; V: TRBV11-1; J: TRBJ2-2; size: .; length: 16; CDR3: CASSSRLAGNLGELFF; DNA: TGTGCCAGCAGCTCCAGACTAGCGGGAAATCTCGGGGAGCTGTTTTTT
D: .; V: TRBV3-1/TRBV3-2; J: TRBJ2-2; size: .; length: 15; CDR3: CASSQGPWGLGELFF; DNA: TGTGCCAGCAGCCAAGGACCTTGGGGACTCGGGGAGCTGTTTTTT
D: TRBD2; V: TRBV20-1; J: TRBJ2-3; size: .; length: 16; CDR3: CSASPGLAERTDTQYF; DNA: TGCAGTGCTAGTCCGGGACTAGCGGAAAGGACAGATACGCAGTATTTT
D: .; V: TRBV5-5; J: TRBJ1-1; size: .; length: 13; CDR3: CASSLQGNTEAFF; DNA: TGTGCCAGCAGCTTACAGGGGAACACTGAAGCTTTCTTT
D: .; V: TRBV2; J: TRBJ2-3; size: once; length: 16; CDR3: CASSEDRDWGVDTQYF; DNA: TGTGCCAGCAGTGAAGACAGGGACTGGGGGGTGGATACGCAGTATTTT
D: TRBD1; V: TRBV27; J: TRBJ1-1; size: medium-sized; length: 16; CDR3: CASSFYHLRGQTEAFF; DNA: TGTGCCAGCAGTTTCTATCACCTCAGGGGGCAGACTGAAGCTTTCTTT
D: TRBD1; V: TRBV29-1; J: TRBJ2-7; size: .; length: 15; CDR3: CSVEDQGDRSYEQYF; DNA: TGCAGCGTTGAAGATCAGGGGGACAGGTCCTACGAGCAGTACTTC
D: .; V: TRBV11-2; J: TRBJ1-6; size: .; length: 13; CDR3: CASSLDGISPLHF; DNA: TGTGCCAGCAGCTTAGATGGGATCTCACCCCTCCACTTT
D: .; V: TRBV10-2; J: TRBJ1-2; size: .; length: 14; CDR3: CASSGATPRYGYTF; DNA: TGCGCCAGCAGTGGAGCCACCCCCAGGTATGGCTACACCTTC
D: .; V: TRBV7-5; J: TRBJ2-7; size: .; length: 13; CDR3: CARSLWPIYEQYF; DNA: TGTGCCAGAAGCTTATGGCCGATCTACGAGCAGTACTTC
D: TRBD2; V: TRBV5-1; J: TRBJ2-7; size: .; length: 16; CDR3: CASRAGPARISYEQYF; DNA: TGCGCCAGCAGAGCGGGACCCGCACGAATCTCCTACGAGCAGTACTTC
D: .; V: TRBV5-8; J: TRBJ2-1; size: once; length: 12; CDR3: CASSLIGEEQFF; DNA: TGTGCCAGCAGCTTAATAGGGGAAGAGCAGTTCTTC
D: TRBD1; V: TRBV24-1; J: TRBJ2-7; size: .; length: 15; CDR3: CATSDSEGGLYEQYF; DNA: TGTGCCACCAGTGACTCTGAAGGGGGCCTCTACGAGCAGTACTTC
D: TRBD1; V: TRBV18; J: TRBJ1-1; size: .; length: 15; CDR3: CASSLQTGWNTEAFF; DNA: TGTGCCAGCTCACTTCAGACAGGGTGGAACACTGAAGCTTTCTTT
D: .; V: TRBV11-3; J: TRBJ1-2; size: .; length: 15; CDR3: CASSFYWGGPTGYTF; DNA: TGTGCCAGCAGCTTCTATTGGGGAGGTCCAACTGGCTACACCTTC
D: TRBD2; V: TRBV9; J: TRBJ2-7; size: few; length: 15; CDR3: CASSARSGGAAEQYF; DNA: TGTGCCAGCAGCGCCCGTAGCGGGGGGGCCGCCGAGCAGTACTTC
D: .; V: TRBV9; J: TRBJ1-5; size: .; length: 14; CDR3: CASSARDAYQPQHF; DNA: TGTGCCAGCAGCGCCCGGGACGCTTATCAGCCCCAGCATTTT
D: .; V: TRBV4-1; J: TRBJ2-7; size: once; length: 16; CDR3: CASSQDRVDHSGEQYF; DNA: TGCGCCAGCAGCCAAGATCGGGTAGACCATTCCGGGGAGCAGTACTTC
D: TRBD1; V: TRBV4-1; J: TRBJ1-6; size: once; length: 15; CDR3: CASSQEGQENSPLHF; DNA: TGCGCCAGCAGCCAAGAAGGACAGGAGAACTCACCCCTCCACTTT
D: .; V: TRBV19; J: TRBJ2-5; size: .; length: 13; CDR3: CASSIWGLETQYF; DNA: TGTGCCAGTAGTATTTGGGGCCTGGAGACCCAGTACTTC
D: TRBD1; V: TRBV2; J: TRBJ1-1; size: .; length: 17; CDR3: CASSERGMGTGGTEAFF; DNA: TGTGCCAGCAGTGAAAGGGGGATGGGGACAGGCGGAACTGAAGCTTTCTTT
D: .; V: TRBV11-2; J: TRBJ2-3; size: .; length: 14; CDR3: CASSHWGGTDTQYF; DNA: TGTGCCAGCAGCCATTGGGGGGGCACAGATACGCAGTATTTT
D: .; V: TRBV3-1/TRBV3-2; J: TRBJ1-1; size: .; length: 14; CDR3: CASSPLEPNTEAFF; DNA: TGTGCCAGCAGCCCTTTAGAACCGAACACTGAAGCTTTCTTT
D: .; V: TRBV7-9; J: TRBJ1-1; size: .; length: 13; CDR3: CASSLGGTVEAFF; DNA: TGTGCCAGCAGCTTAGGGGGCACGGTTGAAGCTTTCTTT
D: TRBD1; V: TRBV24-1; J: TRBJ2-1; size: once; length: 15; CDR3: CATSDGDTGGEEQFF; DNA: TGTGCCACCAGTGATGGGGATACAGGGGGCGAGGAGCAGTTCTTC
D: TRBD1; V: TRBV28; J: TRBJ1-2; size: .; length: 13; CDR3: CASRNDRVYGYTF; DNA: TGTGCCAGCAGAAACGACAGGGTGTATGGCTACACCTTC
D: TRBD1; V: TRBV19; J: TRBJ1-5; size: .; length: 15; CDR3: CASSDRGIGNQPQHF; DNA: TGTGCCAGTAGTGACAGGGGGATCGGCAATCAGCCCCAGCATTTT
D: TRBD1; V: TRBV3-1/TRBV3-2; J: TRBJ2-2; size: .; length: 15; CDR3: CASSHRGTNTGELFF; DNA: TGTGCCAGCAGCCACAGGGGGACGAACACCGGGGAGCTGTTTTTT
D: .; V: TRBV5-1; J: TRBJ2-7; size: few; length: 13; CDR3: CASRGIGAREQYF; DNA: TGCGCCAGCAGGGGGATAGGGGCGCGGGAGCAGTACTTC
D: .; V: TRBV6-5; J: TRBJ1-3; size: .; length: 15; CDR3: CASSYSGEAGNTIYF; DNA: TGTGCCAGCAGTTACTCTGGGGAGGCTGGAAACACCATATATTTT
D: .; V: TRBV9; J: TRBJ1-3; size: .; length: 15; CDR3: CASSPPWGPGNTIYF; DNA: TGTGCCAGCAGCCCGCCTTGGGGGCCTGGAAACACCATATATTTT
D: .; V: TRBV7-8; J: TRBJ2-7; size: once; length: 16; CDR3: CASSLAQVGGNYEQYF; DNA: TGTGCCAGCAGCTTAGCACAGGTCGGTGGGAACTACGAGCAGTACTTC
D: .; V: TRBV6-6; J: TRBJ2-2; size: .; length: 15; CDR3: CASGVVGTKAGELFF; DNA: TGTGCCAGCGGTGTGGTGGGGACAAAGGCCGGGGAGCTGTTTTTT
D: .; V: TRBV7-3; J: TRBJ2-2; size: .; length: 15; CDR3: CASSPGTGFTGELFF; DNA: TGTGCCAGCAGCCCGGGAACAGGTTTCACCGGGGAGCTGTTTTTT